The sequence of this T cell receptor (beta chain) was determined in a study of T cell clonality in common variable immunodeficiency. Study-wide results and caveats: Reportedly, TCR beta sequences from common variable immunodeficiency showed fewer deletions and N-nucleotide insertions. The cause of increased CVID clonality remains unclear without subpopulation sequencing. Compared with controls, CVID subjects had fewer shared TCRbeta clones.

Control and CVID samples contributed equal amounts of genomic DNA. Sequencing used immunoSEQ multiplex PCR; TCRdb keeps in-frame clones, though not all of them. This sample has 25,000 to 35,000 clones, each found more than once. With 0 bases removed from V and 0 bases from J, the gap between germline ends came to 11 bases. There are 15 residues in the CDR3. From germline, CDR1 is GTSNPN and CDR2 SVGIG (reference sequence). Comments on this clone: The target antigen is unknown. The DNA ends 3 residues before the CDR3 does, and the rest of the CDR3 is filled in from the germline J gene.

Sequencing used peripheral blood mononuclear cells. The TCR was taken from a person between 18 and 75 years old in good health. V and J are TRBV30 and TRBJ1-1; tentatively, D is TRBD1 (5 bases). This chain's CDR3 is CAWSVLRGMNTEAFF. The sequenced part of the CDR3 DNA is TGTGCCTGGAGTGTCTTGCGGGGGATGAACACTGAA.